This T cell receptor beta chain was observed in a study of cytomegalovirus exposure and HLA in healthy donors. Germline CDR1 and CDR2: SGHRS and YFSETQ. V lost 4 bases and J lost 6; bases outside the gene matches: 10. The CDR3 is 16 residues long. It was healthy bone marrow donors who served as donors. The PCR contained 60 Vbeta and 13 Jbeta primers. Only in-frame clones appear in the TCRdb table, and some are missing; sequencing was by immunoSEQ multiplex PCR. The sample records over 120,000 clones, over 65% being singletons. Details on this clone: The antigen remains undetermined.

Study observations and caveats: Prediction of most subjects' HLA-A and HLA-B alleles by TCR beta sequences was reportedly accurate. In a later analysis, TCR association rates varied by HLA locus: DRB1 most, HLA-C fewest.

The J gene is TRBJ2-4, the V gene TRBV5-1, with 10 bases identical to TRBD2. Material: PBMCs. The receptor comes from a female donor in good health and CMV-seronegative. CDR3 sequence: CASSPRASGSINIQYF. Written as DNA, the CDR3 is TGCGCCAGCAGCCCGCGGGCTAGCGGGAGTATAAACATTCAGTACTTC.